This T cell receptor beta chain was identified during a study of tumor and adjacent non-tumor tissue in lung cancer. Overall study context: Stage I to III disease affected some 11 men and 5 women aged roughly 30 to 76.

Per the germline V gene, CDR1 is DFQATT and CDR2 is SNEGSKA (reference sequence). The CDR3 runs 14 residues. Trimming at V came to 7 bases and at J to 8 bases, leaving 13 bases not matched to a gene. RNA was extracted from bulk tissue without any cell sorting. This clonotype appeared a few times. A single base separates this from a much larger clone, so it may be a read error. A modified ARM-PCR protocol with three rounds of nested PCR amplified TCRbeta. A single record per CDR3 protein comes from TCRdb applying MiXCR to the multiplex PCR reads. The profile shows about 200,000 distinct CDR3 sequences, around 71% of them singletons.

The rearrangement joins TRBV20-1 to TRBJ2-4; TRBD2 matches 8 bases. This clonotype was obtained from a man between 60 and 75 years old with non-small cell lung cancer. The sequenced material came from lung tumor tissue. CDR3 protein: CSVGLVGVGDIQYF. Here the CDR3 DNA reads TGCAGTGTGGGACTAGTGGGAGTCGGGGACATTCAGTACTTC.